This is a list of T cell receptor beta chains from one sample in a study of OX40 agonist ivuxolimab in advanced cancers. The table came from immunoSEQ multiplex PCR; TCRdb's copy has only in-frame clones and leaves some out. Counted here are 98,000 or so clones, approximately 83% occurring once; the ten biggest clones make up roughly 1.6%. The sequencing used CD4+ or CD8+ T cells sorted from blood, collected in a trial of the OX40 agonist ivuxolimab. The origin of the receptors is an adult with an advanced solid tumor such as melanoma, head and neck, liver or kidney cancer. CDR3s include the opening cysteine and the closing phenylalanine or tryptophan. Each record gives: D gene, V gene, clone size, J gene, CDR3 protein, CDR3 DNA. A D gene is named only where the DNA matches it firmly. Not every row has a clone size; where given, it reads once, few, many or a size class.

>-|TRBV30|-|TRBJ2-2
CAWSVIIGTAAGELFF
TGTGCCTGGAGTGTAATAATCGGGACGGCGGCCGGGGAGCTGTTTTTT
>TRBD2|TRBV19|-|TRBJ2-7
CASSALGLAVDEQYF
TGTGCCAGTAGTGCCCTCGGACTAGCGGTGGACGAGCAGTACTTC
>-|TRBV11-1|-|TRBJ1-4
CASSPSIEKLFF
TGTGCCAGCAGCCCTTCGATAGAAAAACTGTTTTTT
>-|TRBV5-4|-|TRBJ2-1
CASSREYNEQFF
TGTGCCAGCAGCCGAGAGTACAATGAGCAGTTCTTC
>-|TRBV19|-|TRBJ1-1
CASRKTGENTEAFF
TGTGCCAGTAGGAAGACGGGGGAGAACACTGAAGCTTTCTTT
>-|TRBV5-5|-|TRBJ1-1
CASSSGSRVPMNTEAFF
TGTGCCAGCAGCTCGGGCTCAAGGGTTCCTATGAACACTGAAGCTTTCTTT
>TRBD2|TRBV7-2|-|TRBJ2-5
CASSLVWGGSETQYF
TGTGCCAGCAGCTTAGTTTGGGGGGGGTCAGAGACCCAGTACTTC
>-|TRBV28|-|TRBJ1-5
CASSFQGFNSNQPQHF
TGTGCCAGCAGTTTTCAGGGATTTAATAGCAATCAGCCCCAGCATTTT
>TRBD2|TRBV28|-|TRBJ2-3
CASSSPGGGSTDTQYF
TGTGCCAGCAGTTCACCCGGGGGGGGAAGCACAGATACGCAGTATTTT
>-|TRBV28|-|TRBJ1-1
CASSLWTIGPNTEAFF
TGTGCCAGCAGTTTATGGACCATAGGACCGAACACTGAAGCTTTCTTT
>-|TRBV7-2|few|TRBJ2-7
CASTLSRAEGEQYF
TGTGCCAGCACCCTCTCGAGGGCGGAAGGGGAGCAGTACTTC
>-|TRBV11-2|few|TRBJ2-7
CASSLAYEQYF
TGTGCCAGCAGCTTAGCCTACGAGCAGTACTTC
>-|TRBV7-2|-|TRBJ1-1
CASSPGHNTEAFF
TGTGCCAGCAGCCCAGGACACAACACTGAAGCTTTCTTT
>-|TRBV9|-|TRBJ2-5
CASSADDLIETQYF
TGTGCCAGCAGCGCCGACGACCTGATAGAGACCCAGTACTTC
>TRBD2|TRBV7-2|-|TRBJ2-1
CASSLGWGAGGTYNEQFF
TGTGCCAGCAGCTTAGGCTGGGGGGCGGGAGGAACCTACAATGAGCAGTTCTTC
>TRBD1|TRBV7-2|-|TRBJ2-4
CASSLDRGLAKNIQYF
TGTGCCAGCAGCTTAGACAGGGGGCTAGCCAAAAACATTCAGTACTTC
>-|TRBV10-3|-|TRBJ2-1
CASSRVNEQFF
TGTGCCAGCAGCAGGGTTAATGAGCAGTTCTTC
>TRBD2|TRBV7-3|-|TRBJ2-1
CASSLSGTSGDNEQFF
TGTGCCAGCAGCTTATCCGGGACTAGCGGCGACAATGAGCAGTTCTTC
>-|TRBV28|few|TRBJ2-5
CASSLHRPGTQYF
TGTGCCAGCAGTCTACACCGACCGGGGACCCAGTACTTC
>-|TRBV7-2|-|TRBJ1-4
CASSLQVRGLNTNEKLFF
TGTGCCAGCAGCCTTCAGGTTCGGGGGCTTAACACTAATGAAAAACTGTTTTTT
>TRBD1|TRBV25-1|few|TRBJ1-2
CASTPGTGRKGYTF
TGTGCCAGCACCCCTGGGACAGGGAGGAAGGGCTACACCTTC
>-|TRBV29-1|-|TRBJ1-2
CSVEARGYNYGYTF
TGCAGCGTTGAAGCGCGGGGGTATAACTATGGCTACACCTTC
>TRBD2|TRBV11-3|-|TRBJ2-5
CASSLRRGGQETQYF
TGTGCCAGCAGCTTACGGCGGGGGGGACAAGAGACCCAGTACTTC